What follows are 17 T cell receptor beta chains derived from one specimen sequenced in a study of blood T cells in healthy people across ages. A second 7 to 11 cycle PCR used barcoded and J-beta primers. TCRdb reprocessed the 5' RACE reads with MiXCR, giving one entry per CDR3 protein. This table holds hundreds of thousands of distinct CDR3 sequences, under 45% found once. Sample: blood. The receptor set was obtained from a man in his sixties in good health.

V gene TRBV20-1 combines with J gene TRBJ1-6, with D perhaps TRBD1 (6 bases). The CDR3 is 14 residues long. Germline V gene data show CDR1 as DFQATT and CDR2 as SNEGSKA (reference sequence). V lost 1 base, J lost 7 bases, and 11 bases lay in between. The CDR3 sequence is CSARGRTENSPLHF. CDR3 DNA: TGCAGTGCTAGAGGTCGGACAGAGAATTCACCCCTCCACTTT.

This chain uses TRBV20-1 with TRBJ2-7; 9 nucleotides agree with TRBD2. The CDR3 sequence is 13 residues long. CDR1 is DFQATT and CDR2 is SNEGSKA in the germline V gene (reference sequence). After removal of 3 bases from V and 6 bases from J, the junction contained 6 bases not matched to a gene. The CDR3 DNA reads TGCAGTGCTAGTACCCCAGCGGGAGGCGAGCAGTACTTC. Protein product: CSASTPAGGEQYF.

This clonotype was counted ten times or more. The chain uses TRBV12-3 or TRBV12-4 and TRBJ2-7; TRBD2 might be the D (5 bases). Between the trimmed V and J ends, which lost 0 bases and 2 bases, there was a span of 11 bases. This CDR3 is built from 15 residues. DNA for the CDR3: TGTGCCAGCAGTTTAGCGGCGGGTACACCCTACGAGCAGTACTTC. Residues: CASSLAAGTPYEQYF.

Regarding this clonotype: This may be a read error, as it is one base from a much larger clone. This sequence joins TRBV3-1 and TRBJ2-4; D not certain. Between the trimmed V and J ends, which lost 4 bases and 6 bases, there was a span of 10 bases. The CDR3 has 13 residues. Looked up from germline, CDR1 is LGHDT and CDR2 is YNNKEL (reference sequence). The CDR3 reads CASSRRSANIQYF. CDR3 sequence (DNA): TGTGCCAGCAGCCGTCGGTCGGCAAACATTCAGTACTTC. Variable domain in full (rest from reference TRBV3-1 and TRBJ2-4): DTAVSQTPKYLVTQMGNDKSIKCEQNLGHDTMYWYKQDSKKFLKIMFSYNNKELIINETVPNRFSPKSPDKAHLNLHINSLELGDSAVYFCASSRRSANIQYFGAGTRLSVL.

In its sample, this clonotype was seen a few times. Here the CDR3 reads CASSRRSTSGVTYEQYF. CDR3 DNA sequence: TGTGCCAGCAGCCGACGATCGACTAGCGGGGTTACCTACGAGCAGTACTTC. The rearrangement joins TRBV3-1 to TRBJ2-7, with 11 positions matching TRBD2. Germline V lookup: CDR1 LGHDT, CDR2 YNNKEL (reference sequence). V shed 4 bases, J shed 2 bases, and the junction held 10 bases outside the gene matches. The CDR3 is 17 amino acids.

V is TRBV28 and J is TRBJ1-2; D not resolved. The germline gives CDR1 MDHEN, CDR2 SYDVKM. This CDR3 spans 13 amino acids. This CDR3 is CVTREPTNYGYTF. As DNA, the CDR3 is TGTGTTACCCGGGAGCCGACTAACTATGGCTACACCTTC.

This clonotype was seen a few times. J is TRBJ2-5 and V is TRBV30; D might be TRBD1 or TRBD2, each matching 5 bases. The CDR3 is 14 residues long. CDR1 GTSNPN and CDR2 SVGIG come from the germline V gene (reference sequence). V was shortened by 8 bases and J by 5 bases, with 21 bases between the two germline ends. The CDR3, as DNA: TGTGCCGCTAACACGGGGCCAGTGGGCGAGACCCAGTACTTC. Translating it yields CAANTGPVGETQYF.

This chain links TRBV9 with TRBJ2-1; the D call may be TRBD1 or TRBD2 (5 bases each). V lost 3 bases and J lost 6, with 19 bases in between. The germline gives CDR1 SGDLS, CDR2 YYNGEE. CDR3 length: 16 residues. CDR3 loop: CASSAWWGTLRNEQFF. CDR3 in DNA: TGTGCCAGCAGCGCCTGGTGGGGGACCCTCCGCAATGAGCAGTTCTTC.

This clonotype has more than one count but fewer than ten. CDR3 coding DNA: TGCTCAACGAGGGGCCGGGTGGGGGAGCAGTACTTC. This sequence encodes CSTRGRVGEQYF. This chain links TRBV20-1 with TRBJ2-7; possibly TRBD1 or TRBD2 for D (5 bases each). CDR1 and CDR2 from the germline V gene are DFQATT and SNEGSKA (reference sequence). CDR3 size: 12 residues.

In its sample, this clonotype was seen a few times. The rearrangement links TRBV6-5 to TRBJ2-2; D remains unclear. The CDR3 is 15 residues long. Looked up from germline, CDR1 is MNHEY and CDR2 is SVGAGI. The V end lost 7 bases, the J end lost 2 bases, and 14 bases lay between the germline ends. The CDR3 spells CASISGPPNTGELFF. CDR3 in DNA: TGTGCCAGCATCTCCGGGCCCCCAAACACCGGGGAGCTGTTTTTT.

This clonotype has just a few counts. This chain connects TRBV28 to TRBJ2-1; D not resolved. The CDR3 is 15 amino acids. The V gene's germline CDR1 is MDHEN and CDR2 SYDVKM. V was pared by 1 base and J by 5 bases, with 12 bases between. CDR3 amino acids: CASSLYSMGNNEQFF. The CDR3 DNA follows: TGTGCCAGCAGTTTATATTCTATGGGTAACAATGAGCAGTTCTTC.

This clonotype has just a few counts. The chain has TRBV6-5 and TRBJ2-3; TRBD2 agrees at 11 bases. Germline V gene lookup returns CDR1 MNHEY and CDR2 SVGAGI. The CDR3 loop spans 14 amino acids. The V gene end was trimmed by 10 bases and the J gene end by 6 bases; junction bases not matched to a gene: 9. The CDR3 DNA sequence: TGTGCCACCCGGGAGGGGACTAGCGGCGATACGCAGTATTTT. This encodes CATREGTSGDTQYF.

The J gene is TRBJ2-1, the V gene TRBV14; 8 nucleotides line up with TRBD1. The trim removed 1 base at V and 6 bases at J, leaving 5 bases unmatched. The germline CDR1 and CDR2 sequences are SGHDN and FVKESK. CDR3 length: 15 residues. CDR3 residues: CASSQGQGKGNEQFF. The CDR3, as DNA: TGTGCCAGCAGCCAAGGACAGGGGAAAGGCAATGAGCAGTTCTTC.

V is TRBV2 and J is TRBJ2-5, with 8 positions matching TRBD1. Per the germline V gene, CDR1 is SNHLY and CDR2 is FYNNEI. V shed 6 bases, J shed 1 base, and the junction held 4 bases outside the gene matches. The CDR3 consists of 14 residues. The CDR3 loop reads CASRKDRAQETQYF. The DNA for the CDR3 is TGTGCCAGCAGGAAGGACAGGGCCCAAGAGACCCAGTACTTC.

The CDR3 DNA follows: TGTGCCAGCGCCATTCTGGGACAGAACGGCTACGAGCAGTACTTC. As protein: CASAILGQNGYEQYF. The V call is TRBV28, the J call TRBJ2-7, with 7 positions matching TRBD1. Germline loops: CDR1 MDHEN, CDR2 SYDVKM. The V and J ends lost 8 bases and 3 bases, in that order; junction bases with no gene match: 13. The CDR3 sequence is 15 residues long.

This clonotype was found once. The J gene is TRBJ2-1, the V gene TRBV3-1; TRBD2 aligns across 9 bases. V shed 3 bases, J shed 0 bases, and the junction held 6 bases outside the gene matches. CDR1 and CDR2 from the germline V gene are LGHDT and YNNKEL (reference sequence). There are 17 residues in the CDR3. The CDR3 DNA follows: TGTGCCAGCAGCCAGACGCTAGCGGGGATCTCCTACAATGAGCAGTTCTTC. Its translation is CASSQTLAGISYNEQFF.

The chain uses TRBV10-3 and TRBJ2-7; maybe TRBD1 (6 bases). The CDR3 sequence is 12 residues long. The germline CDR1 and CDR2 sequences are ENHRY and SYGVKD. Deletions cut 6 bases from V and 7 bases from J, with 13 bases between. The CDR3 DNA is TGTGCCATCAGCAACGGGACACCGGAGCAGTACTTC. Its protein is CAISNGTPEQYF.